One and the same sample provided the 14 T cell receptor beta chains below, sequenced in a study of T cell responses to AZD1222 COVID-19 vaccine. TCRdb keeps only in-frame clones here, not all; method: immunoSEQ multiplex PCR. The sample has 100,000 to 150,000 clones, about 89% seen once. The specimen was peripheral blood, collected on day 0 of AZD1222 vaccination. The receptors shown here come from an adult in good health.

The genes are TRBV7-2 and TRBJ1-1; no definite D call. The CDR3 consists of 13 residues. CDR1 is SGHTA and CDR2 is FQGNSA in the germline V gene. Trimming took off 1 base at V and 11 bases at J, with 14 bases between the two ends. The CDR3 reads CASSLGPTEWAFF. The CDR3 DNA reads TGTGCCAGCAGCTTAGGCCCTACCGAGTGGGCTTTCTTT.

This chain uses TRBV6-1 with TRBJ1-3; D is possibly TRBD1 (5 bases). CDR1 MNHNS and CDR2 SASEGT come from the germline V gene. There are 16 residues in the CDR3. Trimming took off 1 base at V and 2 bases at J, with 12 bases between the two ends. The CDR3 sequence is CASSEVTTGTGNTIYF. The CDR3 nucleotides read TGTGCCAGCAGTGAAGTGACTACAGGTACTGGAAACACCATATATTTT.

V and J are TRBV13 and TRBJ2-1; D remains ambiguous. Trimming took 5 bases from V and 12 from J, leaving 14 bases between them. Per the germline V gene, CDR1 is PRHDT and CDR2 is FYEKMQ (reference sequence). The CDR3 is 12 amino acids. The CDR3 nucleotides read TGTGCCAGCAGCCCCCATCTCCGTGTGCAGTTCTTC. It encodes CASSPHLRVQFF.

The chain is built from TRBV10-3 and TRBJ2-7, with D uncertain. Germline CDR1 is ENHRY and CDR2 is SYGVKD. V gave up 2 bases and J gave up 2 bases, with 7 bases separating them. This CDR3 has 13 residues. CDR3 in DNA: TGTGCCATCAGTGAGACGGACCCCTACGAGCAGTACTTC. It translates to CAISETDPYEQYF.

The chain recombines TRBV11-2 with TRBJ2-3; 11 bases agree with TRBD2. The V segment lost 5 bases and the J segment 14 bases; nucleotides outside the gene matches: 9. The germline V gene has CDR1 SGHAT and CDR2 FQNNGV. The CDR3 covers 13 residues. The CDR3 loop reads CASSPGLAVQGYF. CDR3 coding DNA: TGTGCCAGCAGCCCGGGACTAGCGGTCCAAGGGTATTTT.

This chain links TRBV16 with TRBJ2-7; the D gene is possibly TRBD2 (6 bases). The germline V and J ends were trimmed by 3 bases and 2 bases, with 11 bases remaining between them. The CDR3 consists of 14 residues. In germline, CDR1 is KGHSY, CDR2 FQNENV. CDR3: CASSHGTDPYEQYF. CDR3 in DNA: TGTGCCAGCAGCCATGGGACTGACCCCTACGAGCAGTACTTC.

The chain's CDR3 is CASSIIARGELFF. In nucleotides, the CDR3 is TGTGCCAGTAGTATTATAGCTAGGGGGGAGCTGTTTTTT. This chain connects TRBV19 to TRBJ2-2; D gene uncertain. In germline, CDR1 is LNHDA, CDR2 SQIVND (reference sequence). Trimming shortened V by 3 bases and J by 8 bases, and 10 bases separated the two germline ends. The CDR3 sequence is 13 residues long.

The chain is built from TRBV29-1 and TRBJ2-5; TRBD1 matches at 7 bases. Germline CDR1 reads SQVTM; CDR2 reads ANQGSEA. The V segment lost 3 bases and the J segment 2 bases; nucleotides outside the gene matches: 3. The CDR3 has 13 residues. The CDR3 reads CSVDKGQQETQYF. Written as DNA, the CDR3 is TGCAGCGTTGACAAGGGACAGCAAGAGACCCAGTACTTC.

This clone has more than one count but fewer than ten. V and J are TRBV30 and TRBJ2-5; tentatively, D is TRBD1 or TRBD2 (5 bases each). CDR3 length: 15 amino acids. Trimming removed 3 bases from V and 4 bases from J, with 18 bases in between. Germline V CDR1 and CDR2: GTSNPN, SVGIG (reference sequence). CDR3 sequence: CAWRPGARKGETQYF. The CDR3 DNA reads TGTGCCTGGAGGCCCGGGGCAAGAAAAGGAGAGACCCAGTACTTC.

The chain uses TRBV7-6 and TRBJ2-2; TRBD2 agrees at 7 bases. The CDR3 contains 15 residues. In germline, CDR1 is SGHVS, CDR2 FNYEAQ. The V segment lost 6 bases and the J segment 2 bases; nucleotides outside the gene matches: 6. The CDR3 nucleotides read TGTGCCAGCAGATCCTCTAGCGGAAACACCGGGGAGCTGTTTTTT. Translation gives CASRSSSGNTGELFF.

The chain couples TRBV6-5 to TRBJ1-3; possibly TRBD1 for D (5 bases). Trimming pared 6 bases from V and 0 bases from J, leaving 12 bases between. CDR3 length: 15 amino acids. Germline CDR1 MNHEY, CDR2 SVGAGI. The CDR3 sequence is CASRVVGGSGNTIYF. CDR3 DNA sequence: TGTGCCAGCAGAGTCGTGGGGGGCTCTGGAAACACCATATATTTT.

This clone has only one observation. A read error may account for a junction end that differs from germline. The genes are TRBV6-1 and TRBJ2-3; TRBD2 matches 9 bases. The CDR3 runs 15 residues. Germline values: CDR1 MNHNS, CDR2 SASEGT. CDR3 coding DNA: TGTGCCAGCACTGAACAGCGGGGGGCCACAGATACGCAGTATTTT. Protein product: CASTEQRGATDTQYF.

This chain links TRBV6-2 or TRBV6-3 with TRBJ1-5; 10 bases agree with TRBD1. The CDR3 has 14 residues. V was clipped by 6 bases and J by 9 bases; unmatched bases: 8. Germline V gene data show CDR1 as MNHEY and CDR2 as SVGEGT. The CDR3 bases are TGTGCCAGCAGCCCGACAGGGGGCTTCGCGCCCCAGCATTTT. Its protein is CASSPTGGFAPQHF.

The genes are TRBV10-3 and TRBJ1-5, with D maybe TRBD1 (6 bases). The germline V gene has CDR1 ENHRY and CDR2 SYGVKD. The CDR3 extends over 15 amino acids. V gave up 8 bases and J gave up 1 base, with 15 bases separating them. CDR3 sequence: CAIGEGVGSNQPQHF. CDR3 coding DNA: TGTGCCATCGGCGAGGGGGTGGGAAGCAATCAGCCCCAGCATTTT.